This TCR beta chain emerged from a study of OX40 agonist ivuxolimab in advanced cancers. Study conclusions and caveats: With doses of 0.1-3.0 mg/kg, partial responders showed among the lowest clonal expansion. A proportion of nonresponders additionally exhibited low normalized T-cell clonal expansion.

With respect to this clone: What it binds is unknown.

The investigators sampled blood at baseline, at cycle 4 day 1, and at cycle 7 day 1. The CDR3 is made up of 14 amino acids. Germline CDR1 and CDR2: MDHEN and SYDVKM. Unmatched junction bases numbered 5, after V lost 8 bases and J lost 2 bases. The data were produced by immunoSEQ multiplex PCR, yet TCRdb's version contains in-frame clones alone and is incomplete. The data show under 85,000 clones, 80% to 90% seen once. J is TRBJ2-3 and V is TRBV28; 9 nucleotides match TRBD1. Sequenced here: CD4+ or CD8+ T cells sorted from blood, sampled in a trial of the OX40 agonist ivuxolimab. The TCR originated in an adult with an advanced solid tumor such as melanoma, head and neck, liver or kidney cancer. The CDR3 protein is CASHRDRVTDTQYF. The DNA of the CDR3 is TGTGCCAGCCACCGGGACAGGGTCACAGATACGCAGTATTTT.